The source of this T cell receptor beta chain is a study of cytotoxic CD8 clonotypes in ibrutinib-treated CLL. Study-wide context: There were 11 relapsed/refractory patients and roughly 15 treatment-naive patients, and 17 were IGHV unmutated.

V was clipped by 2 bases and J by 5 bases, with 8 bases between them. Looked up from germline, CDR1 is SGHAT and CDR2 is FQNNGV. The CDR3 runs 13 residues. Sequenced by immunoSEQ multiplex PCR; TCRdb stores in-frame clones only, minus some. The sample records over 200,000 clones, roughly three quarters being singletons. The source is a human donor with chronic lymphocytic leukemia. Material: PBMCs, obtained after 12 months of ibrutinib treatment. The chain recombines TRBV11-2 with TRBJ2-3, with no clear D. The CDR3 DNA reads as TGTGCCAGCAGCTTATTTCGAGGAGATACGCAGTATTTT. It specifies CASSLFRGDTQYF. The full variable domain, completed using reference TRBV11-2 and TRBJ2-3, is EAGVAQSPRYKIIEKRQSVAFWCNPISGHATLYWYQQILGQGPKLLIQFQNNGVVDDSQLPKDRFSAERLKGVDSTLKIQPAKLEDSAVYLCASSLFRGDTQYFGPGTRLTVL.